These 26 T cell receptor beta chains share one sample of origin, sequenced in a study of blood T cell repertoires in COVID-19. Sequencing used immunoSEQ multiplex PCR; TCRdb keeps in-frame clones, though not all of them. Here the sample spans about 64,000 clones, over 75% being singletons. Material: peripheral blood. These receptors came from a man between 50 and 59 years old with active COVID-19.

V is TRBV30 and J is TRBJ2-1; TRBD2 agrees at 7 bases. The CDR3 consists of 13 residues. V gave up 5 bases and J gave up 5 bases; unmatched junction bases: 6. The germline V gene encodes CDR1 GTSNPN and CDR2 SVGIG (reference sequence). The CDR3 is CAWASGINNEQFF. The CDR3 coding sequence is TGTGCCTGGGCTAGCGGTATCAACAATGAGCAGTTCTTC.

The CDR3 DNA reads as TGTGCCAGCAGCTTGGGACAGGATAATGAAAAACTGTTTTTT. Translating gives CASSLGQDNEKLFF. The chain uses TRBV7-9 and TRBJ1-4, with TRBD1 matching over 8 bases. This CDR3 has 14 amino acids. Trimming took 3 bases from V and 4 from J; bases not matched to a gene: 1. Germline CDR1 reads SEHNR; CDR2 reads FQNEAQ (reference sequence).

The rearrangement links TRBV4-2 to TRBJ2-5, with a possible D match to TRBD2 (6 bases). Germline CDR1 is LGHNA and CDR2 is YNFKEQ. The CDR3 runs to 14 residues. V dropped 1 base and J dropped 5 bases, with 11 bases sitting between them. The CDR3 loop is CASSQVTRGETQYF. CDR3 bases: TGTGCCAGCAGCCAAGTAACCCGGGGGGAGACCCAGTACTTC.

The V and J genes are TRBV9 and TRBJ1-2, with 7 bases aligning to TRBD1. V lost 4 bases and J lost 8; bases outside the gene matches: 14. The CDR3 contains 15 residues. Per the germline V gene, CDR1 is SGDLS and CDR2 is YYNGEE. The CDR3 spells CASSLEVDRENGYTF. The CDR3 DNA sequence: TGTGCCAGCAGCCTCGAAGTAGACAGGGAAAACGGCTACACCTTC.

V gene TRBV5-1 combines with J gene TRBJ2-1; possibly TRBD2 for D (6 bases). The ends were cut back, 3 bases at V and 2 bases at J, with 9 bases in the middle. Germline assignment: CDR1 SGHRS and CDR2 YFSETQ. The CDR3 loop spans 14 amino acids. As DNA, the CDR3 is TGCGCCAGCAGCTCTACGGGGGCCTACAATGAGCAGTTCTTC. Translation: CASSSTGAYNEQFF.

This clone was observed a single time. The chain uses TRBV28 and TRBJ2-3; D might be TRBD2 (5 bases). Between the trimmed V and J ends, which lost 6 bases and 2 bases, there was a span of 15 bases. Germline loops: CDR1 MDHEN, CDR2 SYDVKM. The CDR3 spans 15 residues. The DNA of the CDR3 is TGTGCCAGCAGGGGGAGCGGAGCCGACACAGATACGCAGTATTTT. It translates to CASRGSGADTDTQYF.

The V call is TRBV2, the J call TRBJ1-6, with 7 bases aligning to TRBD1. Germline V CDR1 and CDR2: SNHLY, FYNNEI. The V segment lost 3 bases and the J segment 8 bases; nucleotides outside the gene matches: 4. CDR3 length: 14 amino acids. The CDR3 DNA reads TGTGCCAGCAGTGAGAGCAGGGGGTATTCACCCCTCCACTTT. Translation: CASSESRGYSPLHF.

This rearrangement joins TRBV9 to TRBJ2-2; TRBD1 might be the D (6 bases). The CDR3 length is 19 residues. V was shortened by 3 bases and J by 0 bases, with 21 bases between the two germline ends. Germline lookup yields CDR1 SGDLS and CDR2 YYNGEE. The CDR3: CASSGKRGQGSSNTGELFF. CDR3 coding DNA: TGTGCCAGCAGCGGGAAACGCGGCCAGGGGAGTTCGAACACCGGGGAGCTGTTTTTT.

This clone occurred a few times. CDR3 sequence: CASRESGTGTYEQYF. Written as DNA, the CDR3 is TGTGCCAGTAGAGAATCCGGGACAGGGACCTACGAGCAGTACTTC. The J gene is TRBJ2-7, the V gene TRBV19; 9 bases map to TRBD1. The CDR3 consists of 15 residues. Germline V gene sequence: CDR1 LNHDA, CDR2 SQIVND (reference sequence). V shed 6 bases and J 2 bases; nucleotides not matched to a gene: 8. The entire variable domain, with the rest obtained from reference TRBV19 and TRBJ2-7, is as follows: DGGITQSPKYLFRKEGQNVTLSCEQNLNHDAMYWYRQDPGQGLRLIYYSQIVNDFQKGDIAEGYSVSREKKESFPLTVTSAQKNPTAFYLCASRESGTGTYEQYFGPGTRLTVT.

The chain joins TRBV4-2 to TRBJ1-5, with TRBD1 matching over 7 bases. V shed 1 base, J shed 7 bases, and the junction held 7 bases outside the gene matches. This CDR3 comprises 15 residues. CDR1 and CDR2 (germline): LGHNA, YNFKEQ. The DNA for the CDR3 is TGTGCCAGCAGCCAAGTCCAGGGGGAAGGGCAGCCCCAGCATTTT. Its translation is CASSQVQGEGQPQHF.

This chain joins TRBV28 and TRBJ2-7, with D hard to call. The CDR3 spans 20 residues. From germline, CDR1 is MDHEN and CDR2 SYDVKM. V dropped 3 bases and J dropped 1 base, with 28 bases sitting between them. Here the CDR3 reads CASSLAARPGLSPRSYEQYF. CDR3 coding DNA: TGTGCCAGCAGTTTGGCGGCGAGACCTGGCCTGAGCCCAAGGTCCTACGAGCAGTACTTC.

The chain couples TRBV7-2 to TRBJ2-3, with 7 bases fitting TRBD2. The CDR3 runs 14 residues. V shed 5 bases, J shed 6 bases, and the junction held 8 bases outside the gene matches. The germline CDR1 and CDR2 sequences are SGHTA and FQGNSA. The CDR3 is CASSPGGGGDTQYF. Written as DNA, the CDR3 is TGTGCCAGCAGCCCTGGCGGGGGTGGGGATACGCAGTATTTT.

This chain joins TRBV7-2 and TRBJ1-4, with 9 bases matching TRBD1. J was trimmed by 8 bases and V by 5 bases; bases with no gene match: 12. This CDR3 contains 16 residues. CDR1 SGHTA and CDR2 FQGNSA come from the germline V gene. CDR3 coding DNA: TGTGCCAGCAGCCCCGCCCCCGGGACAGGGACCGAAAAACTGTTTTTT. Protein product: CASSPAPGTGTEKLFF.

There are a few counts of this clone. J is TRBJ2-4 and V is TRBV7-6, with 12 bases identical to TRBD2. The trim removed 1 base at V and 5 bases at J, leaving 3 bases unmatched. The CDR3 has 16 residues. The germline V gene encodes CDR1 SGHVS and CDR2 FNYEAQ. CDR3 sequence reads: CASSLVASGRENIQYF. The CDR3 nucleotides are TGTGCCAGCAGCTTAGTGGCTAGCGGGAGGGAAAACATTCAGTACTTC.

V and J are TRBV6-5 and TRBJ2-3; the match to TRBD2 covers 10 bases. This CDR3 contains 15 residues. Losses at the gene ends were 6 bases for V and 4 bases for J; bases not matched to a gene: 7. The V gene's germline CDR1 is MNHEY and CDR2 SVGAGI. The CDR3 sequence is CASSGLAGVADTQYF. As DNA, the CDR3 is TGTGCCAGCAGCGGCCTAGCGGGAGTGGCAGATACGCAGTATTTT.

The V call is TRBV3-1 (or the pseudogene TRBV3-2), the J call TRBJ2-7; 7 bases align to TRBD2. J gave up 7 bases and V 0 bases, and 6 bases lay outside the gene matches. Germline CDR1 reads LGHDT; CDR2 reads YNNKEL (reference sequence). This CDR3 is 14 amino acids long. The CDR3 sequence: CASSQDGGVGEQYF. The CDR3, as DNA: TGTGCCAGCAGCCAAGATGGGGGGGTTGGAGAGCAGTACTTC.

The rearrangement joins TRBV9 to TRBJ2-7, with a tentative D call TRBD2 (5 bases). Germline V gives CDR1 SGDLS, CDR2 YYNGEE. The CDR3 has 15 residues. Trimming removed 4 bases at V and 5 bases at J, with 19 bases between. The CDR3 here is CASSPRRGSRHEQYF. The DNA of the CDR3 is TGTGCCAGCAGCCCACGACGAGGGAGCCGGCACGAGCAGTACTTC. The variable domain in full, with the rest retrieved from reference TRBV9 and TRBJ2-7, is DSGVTQTPKHLITATGQRVTLRCSPRSGDLSVYWYQQSLDQGLQFLIQYYNGEERAKGNILERFSAQQFPDLHSELNLSSLELGDSALYFCASSPRRGSRHEQYFGPGTRLTVT.

The CDR3 nucleotides read TGTGCCACCAGTGACCCCGGACAGGGAGGTCCAGAGACCCAGTACTTC. The encoded protein is CATSDPGQGGPETQYF. The chain links TRBV24-1 to TRBJ2-5, with 8 bases that match TRBD1. The CDR3 spans 16 residues. Per germline, CDR1 KGHDR and CDR2 SFDVKD. The trim removed 4 bases at V and 4 bases at J, leaving 10 bases unmatched.

The chain is built from TRBV7-3 and TRBJ2-5; D may be TRBD1 (6 bases). V dropped 4 bases and J dropped 4 bases, with 10 bases sitting between them. Germline CDR1 SGHTA, CDR2 FQGTGA. This CDR3 comprises 13 residues. The CDR3: CASSSTGAETQYF. In nucleotides, the CDR3 is TGTGCCAGCAGCTCGACAGGAGCAGAGACCCAGTACTTC.

J is TRBJ2-3 and V is TRBV5-1; 12 positions agree with TRBD2. CDR1 is SGHRS, CDR2 YFSETQ, per germline. J lost 6 bases, V lost 7 bases, and 3 bases had no gene match. The length of the CDR3 is 13 residues. The CDR3 here is CASETSGSDTQYF. CDR3 bases: TGCGCCAGCGAGACTAGCGGGAGTGATACGCAGTATTTT.

This sequence joins TRBV12-3 or TRBV12-4 and TRBJ2-2; D remains unclear. The CDR3 runs to 13 residues. Trimming took 3 bases from V and 4 from J, leaving 6 bases between them. In DNA, the CDR3 is TGTGCCAGCAGTTTGGCCCTCACCGGGGAGCTGTTTTTT. It encodes CASSLALTGELFF.

The chain is built from TRBV19 and TRBJ1-2; the D is unclear. Germline CDR1 LNHDA, CDR2 SQIVND (reference sequence). The V gene lost 3 bases and the J gene lost 8 bases, with 19 bases spanning the gap. CDR3 size: 15 residues. The CDR3 sequence: CASSIRPDGLRGYTF. CDR3 nucleotides: TGTGCCAGTAGTATTCGACCAGACGGCCTCAGGGGCTACACCTTC.

The genes are TRBV19 and TRBJ2-7; 7 bases fit TRBD2. CDR3 size: 13 residues. In germline, CDR1 is LNHDA, CDR2 SQIVND (reference sequence). With 2 bases clipped from V and 3 bases from J, the junction kept 1 base outside the gene matches. The CDR3 region has the DNA TGTGCCAGTAGTATATTAGCGGGCTACGAGCAGTACTTC. Translated, it gives CASSILAGYEQYF. Combining the CDR3 with reference TRBV19 and TRBJ2-7 gives the whole variable domain DGGITQSPKYLFRKEGQNVTLSCEQNLNHDAMYWYRQDPGQGLRLIYYSQIVNDFQKGDIAEGYSVSREKKESFPLTVTSAQKNPTAFYLCASSILAGYEQYFGPGTRLTVT.

This clone was detected once. The chain uses TRBV6-4 and TRBJ2-3; 10 nucleotides align to TRBD2. This CDR3 has 13 residues. Germline V gene sequence: CDR1 MRHNA, CDR2 SNTAGT. Trimming cost V 1 base and J 10 bases; bases outside gene matches: 2. The CDR3 loop is CASSDLSGGAQYF. The CDR3 DNA is TGTGCCAGCAGTGACTTGAGCGGGGGGGCGCAGTATTTT.

The V and J genes are TRBV5-4 and TRBJ1-2, with TRBD1 matching 7 bases. V shed 6 bases and J 4 bases; nucleotides not matched to a gene: 12. Germline V gene data show CDR1 as SGHNT and CDR2 as YYREEE (reference sequence). The CDR3 length is 15 residues. CDR3 bases: TGTGCCAGCACCTTTTTGTTGGACAGGCGCTATGGCTACACCTTC. Protein product: CASTFLLDRRYGYTF.

About this clone: The DNA is omitted, as the CDR3 cannot be located on it reliably, and the CDR3 follows TCRdb's listing. Here the CDR3 reads CASTSGTGVETQYF. The chain links TRBV19 to TRBJ2-5; the D call TRBD1 from the table was never checked on the DNA. From its first to its last residue, the CDR3 has 14 amino acids. The germline V gene has CDR1 LNHDA and CDR2 SQIVND (reference sequence).